This T cell receptor beta chain was documented in a study of response to subunit inactivated influenza vaccine. General study results and limits: Every seasonal influenza vaccination brings in few new T cells, the authors suggested.

In TCRdb, the RT-PCR reads were re-called with MiXCR into one record per CDR3 protein. The sample lists a few hundred thousand distinct CDR3 sequences, approximately 15% seen once, with around 10% in the top ten. Of note for this clonotype: Its antigen remains unknown.

Germline CDR1 reads MNHGY; CDR2 reads SVAAGI. There are 14 residues in the CDR3. The V gene lost 9 bases and the J gene lost 4 bases, with 19 bases spanning the gap. The chain employs TRBV6-9 and TRBJ2-7, with TRBD2 as a possible D gene (6 bases). This sample comprised PBMCs from blood, obtained 11 to 12 days after vaccination. The sequence was obtained from a man aged 45-60 years who received an inactivated influenza vaccine. CDR3 protein: CARGVRGTVYEQYF. The CDR3 DNA reads TGTGCCAGAGGGGTACGGGGGACGGTTTACGAGCAGTACTTC.